The 32 T cell receptor beta chains listed next were all sequenced from one sample in a study of immune evolution from preneoplasia to lung adenocarcinoma. TCRdb's table, derived via immunoSEQ multiplex PCR, lists solely in-frame clones and lacks some. The table has some 8,300 clones, roughly 80% seen once; the top ten hold about 2.3%. The sample was FFPE invasive lung adenocarcinoma tissue. All receptors come from a person aged 45-69 years with lung adenocarcinoma.

V and J are TRBV28 and TRBJ2-3; D gene uncertain. CDR1 is MDHEN, CDR2 SYDVKM, per germline. The CDR3 loop spans 11 amino acids. V shed 8 bases and J shed 8 bases, with 11 bases lying between them. The CDR3, as DNA: TGTGCCAGCCATTCCTCGGGTACGCAGTATTTT. Translation gives CASHSSGTQYF.

The chain has TRBV20-1 and TRBJ1-1; D not certain. In germline, CDR1 is DFQATT, CDR2 SNEGSKA (reference sequence). Trimming stripped 6 bases from V and 6 bases from J, with 8 bases between. The CDR3 is 10 residues long. The CDR3 here is CSAVRSEAFF. In nucleotides, the CDR3 is TGCAGTGCCGTGAGGTCTGAAGCTTTCTTT.

This clone was counted only a few times. As DNA, the CDR3 is TGTGCCAGCAGGGGGGGATTTGGGAAATTCTCTGGAAACACCATATATTTT. This encodes CASRGGFGKFSGNTIYF. The chain combines TRBV25-1 with TRBJ1-3; D possibly corresponds to TRBD1 (5 bases). Trimming pared 6 bases from V and 0 bases from J, leaving 18 bases between. CDR3 length: 17 amino acids. Per germline, CDR1 MGHDK and CDR2 SYGVNS.

The V gene is TRBV5-1, the J gene TRBJ1-2; D is perhaps TRBD1 (5 bases). From germline, CDR1 is SGHRS and CDR2 YFSETQ. CDR3 length equals 14 residues. The V gene lost 4 bases and the J gene lost 1 base, with 11 bases spanning the gap. CDR3 DNA sequence: TGCGCCAGCAGCCCCCTGAGGGGTAACTATGGCTACACCTTC. It encodes CASSPLRGNYGYTF. Based on the CDR3 plus reference TRBV5-1 and TRBJ1-2, the full variable domain is KAGVTQTPRYLIKTRGQQVTLSCSPISGHRSVSWYQQTPGQGLQFLFEYFSETQRNKGNFPGRFSGRQFSNSRSEMNVSTLELGDSALYLCASSPLRGNYGYTFGSGTRLTVV.

The chain joins TRBV11-2 to TRBJ2-7; 7 positions match TRBD1. CDR3 length: 15 amino acids. Germline V gene data show CDR1 as SGHAT and CDR2 as FQNNGV. V was clipped by 3 bases and J by 2 bases; unmatched bases: 7. The CDR3 is CASSFDRAPTYEQYF. Here the CDR3 DNA reads TGTGCCAGCAGCTTTGACAGGGCCCCCACCTACGAGCAGTACTTC.

The chain is built from TRBV9 and TRBJ2-1; 7 bases map to TRBD2. Germline V gene lookup returns CDR1 SGDLS and CDR2 YYNGEE. V lost 0 bases and J lost 9; bases outside the gene matches: 3. This CDR3 contains 13 residues. The CDR3 reads CASSVDWGGEQFF. Here the CDR3 DNA reads TGTGCCAGCAGCGTAGATTGGGGGGGTGAGCAGTTCTTC.

V is TRBV6-5 and J is TRBJ1-3; D gene unclear. This CDR3 is 14 amino acids long. The V end lost 5 bases, the J end lost 0 bases, and 8 bases lay between the germline ends. CDR1 and CDR2 (germline): MNHEY, SVGAGI. The CDR3 bases are TGTGCCAGCAGTGTTAAGACCTCTGGAAACACCATATATTTT. Translation gives CASSVKTSGNTIYF.

The genes are TRBV7-2 and TRBJ2-2; TRBD1 aligns across 8 bases. The CDR3 totals 16 residues. The germline gives CDR1 SGHTA, CDR2 FQGNSA. The V segment lost 1 base and the J segment 4 bases; nucleotides outside the gene matches: 5. The CDR3: CASSLGGQGFTGELFF. The CDR3 region has the DNA TGTGCCAGCAGCTTAGGAGGACAGGGATTCACCGGGGAGCTGTTTTTT.

Worth noting for this clone: Different DNA sequences within this sample yield the same CDR3. The chain couples TRBV27 to TRBJ1-1; D unresolved. CDR3 length equals 12 residues. Germline CDR1 reads MNHEY; CDR2 reads SMNVEV (reference sequence). Trimming removed 6 bases at V and 0 bases at J, with 5 bases between. Here the CDR3 reads CASRTLNTEAFF. Written as DNA, the CDR3 is TGTGCCAGCAGGACACTGAACACTGAAGCTTTCTTT.

The chain combines TRBV6-1 with TRBJ2-7; D remains unclear. In germline, CDR1 is MNHNS, CDR2 SASEGT. Trimming stripped 5 bases from V and 0 bases from J, with 11 bases between. The CDR3 is 14 residues long. The CDR3: CASSRQGSSYEQYF. In DNA form, the CDR3 reads TGTGCCAGCAGTCGACAAGGCAGCTCCTACGAGCAGTACTTC.

The table lists this clone with a count of one. V and J are TRBV15 and TRBJ2-1, with 12 positions matching TRBD2. Germline CDR1 reads LNHNV; CDR2 reads YYDKDF (reference sequence). The CDR3 loop spans 17 amino acids. The junction had 8 bases not matched to a gene; V was cut back by 2 bases and J by 6 bases. CDR3 residues: CATSRTTSGRIGNEQFF. The CDR3 nucleotides read TGTGCCACCAGCAGAACAACTAGCGGGAGGATTGGCAATGAGCAGTTCTTC.

The J gene is TRBJ1-1, the V gene TRBV28; D remains unclear. Deletions cut 7 bases from V and 1 base from J, with 13 bases between. The CDR3 sequence is 14 residues long. CDR1 is MDHEN, CDR2 SYDVKM, per germline. CDR3 DNA sequence: TGTGCCAGCAAGTACCAACTGACGAACACTGAAGCTTTCTTT. The encoded protein is CASKYQLTNTEAFF.

The chain recombines TRBV7-3 with TRBJ2-2; TRBD2 might be the D (6 bases). Trimming shortened V by 6 bases and J by 0 bases, and 14 bases separated the two germline ends. This CDR3 spans 16 amino acids. Germline CDR1 SGHTA, CDR2 FQGTGA. In DNA, the CDR3 is TGTGCCAGCAGGGGGACTGCTGACTCGAACACCGGGGAGCTGTTTTTT. Translation gives CASRGTADSNTGELFF.

The chain joins TRBV29-1 to TRBJ2-7; TRBD2 matches 7 bases. The CDR3 length is 14 residues. V lost 7 bases, J lost 0 bases, and 9 bases stayed unmatched. Germline V gene data show CDR1 as SQVTM and CDR2 as ANQGSEA. The CDR3 region is CSGRGGRDSYEQYF. CDR3 in DNA: TGCAGCGGGAGGGGCGGGAGAGACTCCTACGAGCAGTACTTC.

The chain uses TRBV19 and TRBJ1-5; D not resolved. CDR3 size: 14 residues. Trimming removed 3 bases at V and 3 bases at J, with 9 bases between. Germline assignment: CDR1 LNHDA and CDR2 SQIVND (reference sequence). The DNA of the CDR3 is TGTGCCAGTAGTATCGGGAGGACCAATCAGCCCCAGCATTTT. Translating it yields CASSIGRTNQPQHF.

The J gene is TRBJ2-7, the V gene TRBV2; D is uncertain. The CDR3 is 13 amino acids. Trimming shortened V by 3 bases and J by 1 base, and 7 bases separated the two germline ends. Germline assignment: CDR1 SNHLY and CDR2 FYNNEI. The CDR3 loop reads CASSEWESYEQYF. In nucleotides, the CDR3 is TGTGCCAGCAGTGAGTGGGAATCCTACGAGCAGTACTTC.

Only one count was recorded for this clone. The rearrangement links TRBV6-1 to TRBJ1-1, with 9 nucleotides matching TRBD1. Trimming removed 6 bases from V and 7 bases from J; junction bases left unmatched: 6. Germline assignment: CDR1 MNHNS and CDR2 SASEGT. The CDR3 is 13 residues long. This CDR3 is CASSGTGRSEAFF. CDR3 sequence (DNA): TGTGCCAGCAGCGGGACAGGGAGGAGTGAAGCTTTCTTT.

V and J are TRBV28 and TRBJ2-1; 7 nucleotides align to TRBD2. Trimming removed 3 bases from V and 6 bases from J; junction bases left unmatched: 2. This CDR3 is built from 13 residues. Looked up from germline, CDR1 is MDHEN and CDR2 is SYDVKM. CDR3 DNA: TGTGCCAGCAGTTTTGCGGGAGTCAATGAGCAGTTCTTC. It codes for CASSFAGVNEQFF.

This clone showed up just once. This chain uses TRBV6-1 with TRBJ2-7; TRBD1 aligns across 9 bases. Germline-derived CDR1 and CDR2 are MNHNS and SASEGT. With V trimmed by 2 bases and J by 4 bases, 6 bases remained unmatched. This CDR3 contains 15 residues. In DNA, the CDR3 is TGTGCCAGCAGTGAAAGGGACAGGGTAGGATACGAGCAGTACTTC. It encodes CASSERDRVGYEQYF.

The rearrangement joins TRBV6-6 to TRBJ1-4; tentatively, D is TRBD1 (6 bases). V was shortened by 4 bases and J by 1 base, with 10 bases between the two germline ends. Germline loops: CDR1 MNHNY, CDR2 SVGAGI (reference sequence). The CDR3 consists of 15 residues. In nucleotides, the CDR3 is TGTGCCAGCAGTTCTACAGGGCTAACTAATGAAAAACTGTTTTTT. Translating it yields CASSSTGLTNEKLFF.

V gene TRBV7-2 combines with J gene TRBJ1-2; TRBD1 matches at 7 bases. The CDR3 totals 14 residues. CDR1 is SGHTA and CDR2 is FQGNSA in the germline V gene. Trimming at V came to 5 bases and at J to 6 bases, leaving 9 bases not matched to a gene. CDR3 protein: CASSPYRGGDGYTF. CDR3 DNA: TGTGCCAGCAGCCCATACAGGGGTGGGGATGGCTACACCTTC.

The chain recombines TRBV5-1 with TRBJ1-2, with D possibly being TRBD1 (5 bases). The CDR3 runs 12 residues. V gave up 2 bases and J gave up 6 bases, with 8 bases separating them. The germline V gene encodes CDR1 SGHRS and CDR2 YFSETQ. Written as DNA, the CDR3 is TGCGCCAGCAGCTTCGGGGGGGATGGCTACACCTTC. This codes for CASSFGGDGYTF.

V gene TRBV7-6 combines with J gene TRBJ1-2, with TRBD1 as a possible D gene (5 bases). The CDR3 covers 16 residues. Germline-derived CDR1 and CDR2 are SGHVS and FNYEAQ. Trimming stripped 4 bases from V and 8 bases from J, with 23 bases between. For the CDR3, the DNA is TGTGCCAGCAGCTCAATCCCGCCACCCGGGGGTTACGGCTACACCTTC. This sequence encodes CASSSIPPPGGYGYTF.

In its sample, this clone was seen a few times. The same CDR3 also results from other DNA sequences found in this sample. This chain connects TRBV9 to TRBJ2-3; D possibly corresponds to TRBD2 (6 bases). Germline CDR1 SGDLS, CDR2 YYNGEE. CDR3 length: 14 residues. Trimming stripped 4 bases from V and 2 bases from J, with 11 bases between. The CDR3, as DNA: TGTGCCAGCAGCCCCCGGGACTCCACAGATACGCAGTATTTT. It codes for CASSPRDSTDTQYF.

This clone was seen once. The J gene is TRBJ2-3, the V gene TRBV11-2; no firm D call. Germline values: CDR1 SGHAT, CDR2 FQNNGV. Trimming cost V 6 bases and J 1 base, with 14 bases left between them. The CDR3 contains 15 residues. DNA of the CDR3: TGTGCCAGCAGACCTAAGTTCCATCGCACAGATACGCAGTATTTT. Translation gives CASRPKFHRTDTQYF.

DNA for the CDR3: TGTGCCAGCACCTCGGGGACAGGGTACACCGGGGAGCTGTTTTTT. Its translation: CASTSGTGYTGELFF. V and J are TRBV28 and TRBJ2-2, with 9 bases lining up with TRBD1. J lost 3 bases, V lost 7 bases, and 6 bases had no gene match. Germline lookup yields CDR1 MDHEN and CDR2 SYDVKM. The CDR3 contains 15 residues.

The V call is TRBV28, the J call TRBJ2-7; D may be TRBD2 (5 bases). Germline CDR1 is MDHEN and CDR2 is SYDVKM. CDR3 length: 13 residues. Trimming took 8 bases from V and 5 from J, leaving 16 bases between them. The CDR3 DNA follows: TGTGCCAGCCGCCCAGAGGGCGGGCACGAGCAGTACTTC. Amino acid sequence: CASRPEGGHEQYF.

This clone was observed once. The rearrangement joins TRBV9 to TRBJ2-1; the match to TRBD2 covers 8 bases. The germline V gene has CDR1 SGDLS and CDR2 YYNGEE. The CDR3 is 17 amino acids. V shed 2 bases, J shed 6 bases, and the junction held 13 bases outside the gene matches. CDR3: CASSVFPGRARGNEQFF. CDR3 in DNA: TGTGCCAGCAGCGTCTTCCCCGGGAGGGCCCGCGGCAATGAGCAGTTCTTC.

The V call is TRBV19, the J call TRBJ2-6; D uncertain. The germline CDR1 and CDR2 sequences are LNHDA and SQIVND (reference sequence). V was shortened by 6 bases and J by 0 bases, with 9 bases between the two germline ends. This CDR3 spans 15 amino acids. The CDR3 spells CASRGLSSGANVLTF. CDR3 nucleotide sequence: TGTGCCAGTAGGGGTTTAAGCTCTGGGGCCAACGTCCTGACTTTC.

The rearrangement links TRBV6-1 to TRBJ2-7, with 8 bases that match TRBD1. J was trimmed by 0 bases and V by 6 bases; bases with no gene match: 7. CDR3 length: 15 amino acids. Germline V gives CDR1 MNHNS, CDR2 SASEGT. CDR3 nucleotide sequence: TGTGCCAGCAGCGTTGAGACAGGGGCCTCCTACGAGCAGTACTTC. Amino acid sequence: CASSVETGASYEQYF.

The rearrangement uses TRBV5-6 and TRBJ1-2; D is unclear. With 3 bases removed from V and 4 bases from J, the gap between germline ends came to 7 bases. CDR3 length: 12 residues. The germline V gene encodes CDR1 SGHDT and CDR2 YYEEEE. CDR3 bases: TGTGCCAGCAGCTATGGTGCCTATGGCTACACCTTC. Translating it yields CASSYGAYGYTF.

The count of this clone is one. The genes are TRBV2 and TRBJ1-5, with unresolved D. The CDR3 runs 15 residues. V lost 0 bases and J 1 base, leaving 7 bases between the germline ends. Per germline, CDR1 SNHLY and CDR2 FYNNEI. CDR3 nucleotides: TGTGCCAGCAGTGAAGCGGGTCAAAGCAATCAGCCCCAGCATTTT. Translated: CASSEAGQSNQPQHF.